This TCR beta chain came from a study of cytomegalovirus exposure and HLA in healthy donors. This clone showed up just a few times. The antigen is not known. Trimming cost V 6 bases and J 0 bases, with 15 bases left between them. Germline V gives CDR1 SGHVS, CDR2 FNYEAQ. CDR3 length: 16 amino acids. The study's findings and limits: According to the study, 160 or so TCR beta chains were cytomegalovirus-associated. Within an earlier analysis, most TCR beta V segments proved productive either about 87% or about 30% of the time. The authors judged a highly shared variant cluster likely a sequencing artifact.

The PCR used 60 Vbeta and 13 Jbeta primers. Sequencing used immunoSEQ multiplex PCR; TCRdb keeps in-frame clones, though not all of them. The table includes over 95,000 clones, 75% to 80% detected once. The chain carries TRBV7-6 and TRBJ1-3; D is perhaps TRBD1 (5 bases). Sequenced sample: PBMCs. The TCR sequence derives from a woman in her thirties or forties in good health and CMV-seropositive. The DNA for the CDR3 is TGTGCCAGCAGTGGAGGGGAGGGGAGCTCTGGAAACACCATATATTTT. Translating it yields CASSGGEGSSGNTIYF.